What follows are 21 T cell receptor beta chains derived from one specimen sequenced in a study of T cells in tuberculosis. Sequenced by immunoSEQ multiplex PCR; TCRdb stores in-frame clones only, minus some. This sample has 30,000 to 35,000 clones, with around 97% found just once. The specimen sequenced was PBMCs. Every receptor here comes from a donor between 10 and 29 years old with latent tuberculosis or without tuberculosis infection.

V and J are TRBV5-1 and TRBJ1-1; D is possibly TRBD1 (5 bases). From germline, CDR1 is SGHRS and CDR2 YFSETQ. V lost 3 bases, J lost 2 bases, and 11 bases lay in between. The length of the CDR3 is 14 residues. For the CDR3, the DNA is TGCGCCAGCAGCTACCTCGACAGAAACACTGAAGCTTTCTTT. This gives the protein CASSYLDRNTEAFF. Together with reference TRBV5-1 and TRBJ1-1, the CDR3 gives the full variable domain: KAGVTQTPRYLIKTRGQQVTLSCSPISGHRSVSWYQQTPGQGLQFLFEYFSETQRNKGNFPGRFSGRQFSNSRSEMNVSTLELGDSALYLCASSYLDRNTEAFFGQGTRLTVV.

The chain combines TRBV5-4 with TRBJ1-5; possibly TRBD1 for D (5 bases). This CDR3 spans 16 amino acids. V shed 3 bases and J shed 2 bases, with 15 bases lying between them. The germline CDR1 and CDR2 sequences are SGHNT and YYREEE (reference sequence). CDR3 nucleotide sequence: TGTGCCAGCAGCTCCCAGGGCGGCGAACGCAATCAGCCCCAGCATTTT. Protein sequence: CASSSQGGERNQPQHF.

The J gene is TRBJ2-7, the V gene TRBV6-6, with 9 bases that match TRBD1. The CDR3 totals 15 residues. The V segment lost 3 bases and the J segment 4 bases; nucleotides outside the gene matches: 7. Germline lookup yields CDR1 MNHNY and CDR2 SVGAGI (reference sequence). The DNA of the CDR3 is TGTGCCAGCAGTTATCTAGGGACAGGGTATTACGAGCAGTACTTC. Protein product: CASSYLGTGYYEQYF.

V and J are TRBV27 and TRBJ1-1, with TRBD1 matching 7 bases. Looked up from germline, CDR1 is MNHEY and CDR2 is SMNVEV (reference sequence). The CDR3 length is 14 residues. After removal of 6 bases from V and 2 bases from J, the junction contained 6 bases not matched to a gene. In DNA form, the CDR3 reads TGTGCCAGCAGGCTCCGGGACAGAAACACTGAAGCTTTCTTT. This gives the protein CASRLRDRNTEAFF.

The genes are TRBV5-1 and TRBJ2-7; D is unresolved. Trimming left V 3 bases short and J 0 bases short, with 10 bases between. The length of the CDR3 is 14 residues. CDR1 and CDR2 (germline): SGHRS, YFSETQ. The CDR3 protein is CASSSGSSSYEQYF. CDR3 bases: TGCGCCAGCAGCTCCGGGTCTTCCTCCTACGAGCAGTACTTC. The whole variable domain, remainder taken from reference TRBV5-1 and TRBJ2-7, is KAGVTQTPRYLIKTRGQQVTLSCSPISGHRSVSWYQQTPGQGLQFLFEYFSETQRNKGNFPGRFSGRQFSNSRSEMNVSTLELGDSALYLCASSSGSSSYEQYFGPGTRLTVT.

The V gene is TRBV28, the J gene TRBJ1-5, with D perhaps TRBD1 (5 bases). The CDR3 is made up of 15 amino acids. The germline CDR1 and CDR2 sequences are MDHEN and SYDVKM. Trimming shortened V by 2 bases and J by 1 base, and 9 bases separated the two germline ends. The CDR3 spells CASSLRQGSNQPQHF. The CDR3 coding sequence is TGTGCCAGCAGTTTAAGGCAGGGAAGCAATCAGCCCCAGCATTTT.

On this clone itself: An end of the junction differs from the germline gene, which may be a read error. The gene calls are TRBV9 and TRBJ1-3; TRBD1 agrees at 7 bases. Germline V gene sequence: CDR1 SGDLS, CDR2 YYNGEE. The length of the CDR3 is 13 residues. The DNA for the CDR3 is TGTGCCAGCAGCTCATGGACAGGAAGCACCATATATTTT. Translating gives CASSSWTGSTIYF.

The rearrangement joins TRBV2 to TRBJ1-1; 7 nucleotides align to TRBD1. CDR1 and CDR2 from the germline V gene are SNHLY and FYNNEI. The J segment lost 4 bases and the V segment lost 6 bases, leaving 8 bases of the junction unmatched. The CDR3 totals 14 residues. The CDR3 nucleotides read TGTGCCAGCAGAACACAGGGGATGGGCACTGAAGCTTTCTTT. It translates to CASRTQGMGTEAFF.

The chain is built from TRBV11-2 and TRBJ2-3; perhaps TRBD1 as D (5 bases). The CDR3 runs 15 residues. CDR1 and CDR2 from the germline V gene are SGHAT and FQNNGV. The V gene lost 1 base and the J gene lost 0 bases, with 8 bases spanning the gap. CDR3 in amino acids: CASSLGQGSTDTQYF. CDR3 nucleotide sequence: TGTGCCAGCAGCTTAGGGCAGGGCAGCACAGATACGCAGTATTTT.

The chain recombines TRBV15 with TRBJ1-3; 8 nucleotides line up with TRBD1. This CDR3 region has 18 residues. Germline CDR1 is LNHNV and CDR2 is YYDKDF (reference sequence). J gave up 1 base and V 0 bases, and 8 bases lay outside the gene matches. The CDR3 reads CATSRDWWDRKSGNTIYF. The DNA for the CDR3 is TGTGCCACCAGCAGAGACTGGTGGGACAGGAAATCTGGAAACACCATATATTTT.

This chain links TRBV27 with TRBJ2-1; TRBD2 matches at 10 bases. After removal of 2 bases from V and 1 base from J, the junction contained 8 bases not matched to a gene. This CDR3 comprises 18 residues. The V gene's germline CDR1 is MNHEY and CDR2 SMNVEV (reference sequence). The CDR3 nucleotides are TGTGCCAGCAGTTTAGAAGCGGGAGGGCCTCGATCCTACAATGAGCAGTTCTTC. Its translation: CASSLEAGGPRSYNEQFF.

This chain uses TRBV18 with TRBJ2-5; 7 nucleotides line up with TRBD1. V dropped 6 bases and J dropped 3; count of bases not matched to a gene: 4. This CDR3 has 13 amino acids. Germline V lookup: CDR1 KGHSH, CDR2 LQKENI. The DNA for the CDR3 is TGTGCCAGCTCGTTCGGGACAGAAGAGACCCAGTACTTC. This gives the protein CASSFGTEETQYF. The variable domain in full, with the rest retrieved from reference TRBV18 and TRBJ2-5, is NAGVMQNPRHLVRRRGQEARLRCSPMKGHSHVYWYRQLPEEGLKFMVYLQKENIIDESGMPKERFSAEFPKEGPSILRIQQVVRGDSAAYFCASSFGTEETQYFGPGTRLLVL.

V and J are TRBV19 and TRBJ2-7; TRBD1 matches at 7 bases. CDR1 and CDR2 (germline): LNHDA, SQIVND (reference sequence). The CDR3 length is 18 residues. Germline trimming cut 6 bases from V and 1 base from J; bases unmatched to any gene: 18. The CDR3 sequence: CASSYQPMGTAMSYEQYF. The CDR3 DNA is TGTGCCAGTAGCTACCAACCCATGGGGACAGCGATGTCCTACGAGCAGTACTTC.

The V gene is TRBV19, the J gene TRBJ2-1; 8 bases are shared with TRBD1. Germline V CDR1 and CDR2: LNHDA, SQIVND (reference sequence). The CDR3 runs to 13 residues. The trim removed 6 bases at V and 7 bases at J, leaving 5 bases unmatched. CDR3 loop: CASRKQGENEQFF. CDR3 DNA: TGTGCCAGTAGAAAACAGGGGGAGAATGAGCAGTTCTTC.

J is TRBJ2-1 and V is TRBV5-1; 9 bases line up with TRBD1. The CDR3 sequence is 14 residues long. Per germline, CDR1 SGHRS and CDR2 YFSETQ. Trimming took 4 bases from V and 8 from J; bases not matched to a gene: 7. The chain's CDR3 is CASSPGTGRDEQFF. CDR3 DNA sequence: TGCGCCAGCAGCCCTGGGACAGGGCGGGATGAGCAGTTCTTC.

J is TRBJ2-6 and V is TRBV5-1; D remains unclear. The CDR3 runs to 15 residues. Per the germline V gene, CDR1 is SGHRS and CDR2 is YFSETQ. Trimming took 1 base from V and 0 from J, leaving 5 bases between them. The CDR3 sequence is CASSLRSSGANVLTF. CDR3 sequence (DNA): TGCGCCAGCAGCTTGCGGAGCTCTGGGGCCAACGTCCTGACTTTC.

The chain carries TRBV4-1 and TRBJ2-7; D uncertain. CDR1 and CDR2 from the germline V gene are MGHRA and YSYEKL. V was clipped by 5 bases and J by 2 bases, with 16 bases between them. CDR3 length: 15 residues. The chain's CDR3 is CASSLLGGTPYEQYF. The CDR3 bases are TGCGCCAGCAGCTTACTCGGCGGCACTCCCTACGAGCAGTACTTC.

The CDR3 nucleotides read TGTGCCAGCAGTAGGGGGACCTACGAGCAGTACTTC. Protein product: CASSRGTYEQYF. The chain is built from TRBV6-1 and TRBJ2-7, with D possibly TRBD1 on 6 matching bases. Looked up from germline, CDR1 is MNHNS and CDR2 is SASEGT. The V end lost 5 bases, the J end lost 2 bases, and 7 bases lay between the germline ends. This CDR3 contains 12 residues.

The chain recombines TRBV5-1 with TRBJ2-7; 7 bases are shared with TRBD1. V lost 4 bases and J lost 2; bases outside the gene matches: 3. This CDR3 region has 13 residues. Germline V gives CDR1 SGHRS, CDR2 YFSETQ. The CDR3 reads CASSRGTAYEQYF. DNA for the CDR3: TGCGCCAGCAGCAGAGGGACAGCCTACGAGCAGTACTTC.

The CDR3 bases are TGTGCCAGCAGTGAAGTATCACAGGGGGCGTACTATGGCTACACCTTC. This translates into CASSEVSQGAYYGYTF. The rearrangement joins TRBV2 to TRBJ1-2, with 9 bases matching TRBD1. The V gene's germline CDR1 is SNHLY and CDR2 FYNNEI. CDR3 length equals 16 residues. After removal of 1 base from V and 3 bases from J, the junction contained 6 bases not matched to a gene.

The CDR3 region is CASSDPGLAAGETQYF. In DNA form, the CDR3 reads TGTGCCAGCAGTGACCCGGGACTAGCGGCGGGAGAGACCCAGTACTTC. The rearrangement links TRBV6-1 to TRBJ2-5, with 11 bases aligning to TRBD2. The germline V gene has CDR1 MNHNS and CDR2 SASEGT. The V and J ends lost 3 bases and 4 bases, in that order; junction bases with no gene match: 7. The CDR3 consists of 16 residues.